Below, one T cell receptor (beta chain) is given with its context. Looked up from germline, CDR1 is MDHEN and CDR2 is SYDVKM. V shed 2 bases and J shed 1 base, with 9 bases lying between them. This CDR3 is built from 15 residues. The repertoire was sequenced with immunoSEQ multiplex PCR; TCRdb's copy has only in-frame clones and lacks some. The sample has 300,000 to 400,000 clones; around 90% are singletons. This entry is derived from a study of shared clonotypes between healthy human individuals. Donors comprised healthy HIV-negative adults lacking recent acute infections or vaccinations. CD8 memory merged CD45RO+ with CCR7-negative CD45RA+ TemRA cells.

Material for sequencing was memory CD8+ T cells sorted from blood. Subset of the sample: CD45RO+ cells pooled with CCR7-negative TemRA cells. The rearrangement joins TRBV28 to TRBJ1-5, with D unresolved. The TCR sequence derives from a man younger than 35 in good health. The CDR3 DNA is TGTGCCAGCAGTTTAACGGCGGGGAGCAATCAGCCCCAGCATTTT. Translated, it gives CASSLTAGSNQPQHF.